This T cell receptor (beta chain) came from a study of T cell responses to AZD1222 COVID-19 vaccine. Details on this clone: What it binds is not known.

The protocol was immunoSEQ multiplex PCR, while the TCRdb copy is restricted to in-frame clones and leaves out a portion. This table holds 120,000 to 150,000 clones, 91% found once. Study-level results: Researchers took repertoire samples only after the peak T cell response had come. Clonal diversity was possibly underestimated, and white British individuals and females predominated among donors.

With 6 bases clipped from V and 0 bases from J, the junction kept 10 bases outside the gene matches. CDR3 length: 16 amino acids. The germline gives CDR1 MNHEY, CDR2 SMNVEV (reference sequence). This chain connects TRBV27 to TRBJ1-2; 7 positions match TRBD1. The TCR originated in an adult in good health. Here the sequenced sample was peripheral blood, taken on day 0 of AZD1222 vaccination. The CDR3 region has the DNA TGTGCCAGCAGCCTAAACAGGGGCCAAGCTAACTATGGCTACACCTTC. Residues: CASSLNRGQANYGYTF.